One and the same sample provided the 30 T cell receptor beta chains below, sequenced in a study of control samples from healthy donors and cancer patients. Clones were sequenced by immunoSEQ multiplex PCR, and TCRdb holds only the in-frame ones, with some missing. The ten top clones account for under 2.5%, within a sample of roughly 200,000 clones. Material for sequencing was blood. These TCRs come from a woman aged 25 to 39 in good health.

The chain carries TRBV4-1 and TRBJ1-1; D is unclear. The CDR3 sequence is 15 residues long. Germline-derived CDR1 and CDR2 are MGHRA and YSYEKL. V lost 1 base and J lost 0, with 9 bases in between. The CDR3 region has the DNA TGCGCCAGCAGCCAAGGATGGAGGATGAACACTGAAGCTTTCTTT. Amino acid sequence: CASSQGWRMNTEAFF.

V is TRBV4-2 and J is TRBJ1-2; 8 nucleotides line up with TRBD1. The CDR3 sequence is 15 residues long. V dropped 8 bases and J dropped 2; count of bases not matched to a gene: 10. Germline-derived CDR1 and CDR2 are LGHNA and YNFKEQ. The CDR3 loop is CASQLTTGVNYGYTF. In DNA, the CDR3 is TGTGCCAGCCAACTGACGACAGGGGTAAACTATGGCTACACCTTC.

The chain combines TRBV28 with TRBJ2-7; D may be TRBD2 (8 bases). This CDR3 comprises 19 residues. V lost 6 bases and J lost 3, with 30 bases in between. Looked up from germline, CDR1 is MDHEN and CDR2 is SYDVKM. The CDR3 here is CASSGNRGGGGLLGYEQYF. CDR3 DNA sequence: TGTGCCAGCAGCGGAAACAGGGGTGGCGGGGGGTTACTAGGCTACGAGCAGTACTTC.

The chain carries TRBV27 and TRBJ1-1; possible D gene TRBD1, 6 bases. The CDR3 is 14 amino acids. Trimming cost V 5 bases and J 0 bases, with 10 bases left between them. Germline V CDR1 and CDR2: MNHEY, SMNVEV (reference sequence). CDR3 residues: CASSNRAVNTEAFF. CDR3 in DNA: TGTGCCAGCAGTAACAGGGCAGTGAACACTGAAGCTTTCTTT.

This chain joins TRBV6-5 and TRBJ1-3; TRBD1 matches 7 bases. The CDR3 has 15 residues. Trimming cost V 2 bases and J 4 bases; bases outside gene matches: 5. Germline-derived CDR1 and CDR2 are MNHEY and SVGAGI. The CDR3 DNA follows: TGTGCCAGCAGTTACGGGGGGACAGCCGGAAACACCATATATTTT. Translated: CASSYGGTAGNTIYF.

This chain uses TRBV5-1 with TRBJ2-6; D might be TRBD2 (5 bases). The CDR3 sequence is 16 residues long. CDR1 and CDR2 from the germline V gene are SGHRS and YFSETQ. Trimming cost V 3 bases and J 0 bases, with 10 bases left between them. The CDR3 spells CASSYPEGSGANVLTF. The CDR3 DNA reads TGCGCCAGCAGCTACCCAGAGGGCTCTGGGGCCAACGTCCTGACTTTC.

This chain connects TRBV25-1 to TRBJ1-1; D unclear. V lost 6 bases and J lost 1, with 12 bases in between. The CDR3 spans 14 residues. CDR1 is MGHDK and CDR2 is SYGVNS in the germline V gene. CDR3 amino acids: CASRGNEGNTEAFF. The CDR3, as DNA: TGTGCCAGCAGGGGGAACGAGGGGAACACTGAAGCTTTCTTT.

This chain connects TRBV10-3 to TRBJ1-2; D is unresolved. Germline assignment: CDR1 ENHRY and CDR2 SYGVKD. The ends were cut back, 6 bases at V and 6 bases at J, with 20 bases in the middle. The CDR3 contains 15 residues. The CDR3 DNA sequence: TGTGCCATCAGCCCACAAGGACGGCCCACCGATGGCTACACCTTC. Translation: CAISPQGRPTDGYTF.

J is TRBJ2-5 and V is TRBV20-1; 7 positions agree with TRBD2. Germline loops: CDR1 DFQATT, CDR2 SNEGSKA (reference sequence). Unmatched junction bases numbered 15, after V lost 3 bases and J lost 2 bases. CDR3 length: 17 amino acids. The CDR3 here is CSASRREGGDLQETQYF. CDR3 sequence (DNA): TGCAGTGCTAGTAGGAGGGAGGGCGGGGACCTGCAAGAGACCCAGTACTTC.

The chain couples TRBV5-5 to TRBJ1-2; tentative D call: TRBD1 (6 bases). Trimming pared 0 bases from V and 4 bases from J, leaving 16 bases between. The CDR3 is 16 residues long. Germline loops: CDR1 SGHKS, CDR2 YYEKEE (reference sequence). The CDR3 nucleotides read TGTGCCAGCAGCTTGGCGGACAGTCGTGAAGCCTATGGCTACACCTTC. It specifies CASSLADSREAYGYTF.

The rearrangement uses TRBV27 and TRBJ1-2, with D possibly matching TRBD1 (5 bases). Trimming shortened V by 9 bases and J by 6 bases, and 17 bases separated the two germline ends. This CDR3 has 13 amino acids. Germline-derived CDR1 and CDR2 are MNHEY and SMNVEV (reference sequence). The CDR3 loop is CASRNTGTDGYTF. The CDR3 DNA is TGTGCCAGTAGAAATACCGGGACGGATGGCTACACCTTC.

V gene TRBV9 combines with J gene TRBJ1-1; D might be TRBD1 (6 bases). Per germline, CDR1 SGDLS and CDR2 YYNGEE. Trimming removed 3 bases at V and 4 bases at J, with 13 bases between. This CDR3 spans 14 amino acids. The CDR3, as DNA: TGTGCCAGCAGCGCAGGGGCAGGAGGCACTGAAGCTTTCTTT. It encodes CASSAGAGGTEAFF.

The J gene is TRBJ2-5, the V gene TRBV5-1, with D uncertain. Between the trimmed V and J ends, which lost 2 bases and 3 bases, there was a span of 8 bases. The CDR3 covers 13 residues. CDR1 is SGHRS, CDR2 YFSETQ, per germline. As DNA, the CDR3 is TGCGCCAGCAGCTTCTTACCCAAAGAGACCCAGTACTTC. Translated: CASSFLPKETQYF.

The chain has TRBV11-2 and TRBJ2-3, with 10 bases identical to TRBD2. V shed 5 bases and J 5 bases; nucleotides not matched to a gene: 7. This CDR3 is built from 15 residues. Germline CDR1 is SGHAT and CDR2 is FQNNGV. In DNA, the CDR3 is TGTGCCAGCAGCCAAACCATAGCGGGGGGAGATACGCAGTATTTT. It yields the protein CASSQTIAGGDTQYF.

This chain uses TRBV4-3 with TRBJ1-4; no reliable D call. Trimming shortened V by 0 bases and J by 5 bases, and 4 bases separated the two germline ends. CDR3 size: 13 residues. Looked up from germline, CDR1 is LGHNA and CDR2 is YSLEER. The CDR3 sequence: CASSQDLNEKLFF. The DNA of the CDR3 is TGCGCCAGCAGCCAAGACCTAAATGAAAAACTGTTTTTT.

This rearrangement joins TRBV6-6 to TRBJ1-3; D remains ambiguous. The CDR3 consists of 16 residues. The V end was cut by 5 bases, the J end by 0 bases, with 14 bases between. CDR1 and CDR2 from the germline V gene are MNHNY and SVGAGI (reference sequence). This chain's CDR3 is CASSPQHGNSGNTIYF. In DNA, the CDR3 is TGTGCCAGCAGTCCCCAACACGGGAACTCTGGAAACACCATATATTTT.

The V and J genes are TRBV5-1 and TRBJ1-4; D remains ambiguous. The CDR3 totals 14 residues. Per the germline V gene, CDR1 is SGHRS and CDR2 is YFSETQ. With 3 bases removed from V and 5 bases from J, the gap between germline ends came to 11 bases. The CDR3 protein is CASSSVAGNEKLFF. For the CDR3, the DNA is TGCGCCAGCAGCTCCGTGGCGGGAAATGAAAAACTGTTTTTT.

The J gene is TRBJ1-1, the V gene TRBV7-9, with D possibly TRBD1 on 6 matching bases. Trimming cost V 5 bases and J 8 bases, with 12 bases left between them. CDR3 length: 12 residues. CDR1 is SEHNR, CDR2 FQNEAQ, per germline (reference sequence). The CDR3 region is CASSLGQFEAFF. In nucleotides, the CDR3 is TGTGCCAGCAGCCTAGGACAGTTCGAAGCTTTCTTT.

In DNA, the CDR3 is TGTGCCAGCAGCGTAGATACCACTGAAGCTTTCTTT. Translation gives CASSVDTTEAFF. The gene calls are TRBV9 and TRBJ1-1; no clear D gene. Between the trimmed V and J ends, which lost 0 bases and 4 bases, there was a span of 4 bases. The germline V gene encodes CDR1 SGDLS and CDR2 YYNGEE. This CDR3 region has 12 residues. The complete variable domain, with remaining parts taken from reference TRBV9 and TRBJ1-1, reads DSGVTQTPKHLITATGQRVTLRCSPRSGDLSVYWYQQSLDQGLQFLIQYYNGEERAKGNILERFSAQQFPDLHSELNLSSLELGDSALYFCASSVDTTEAFFGQGTRLTVV.

This chain connects TRBV5-6 to TRBJ1-2; D ambiguous. CDR3 size: 16 residues. Germline V gene sequence: CDR1 SGHDT, CDR2 YYEEEE. Trimming left V 3 bases short and J 9 bases short, with 24 bases between. CDR3 nucleotide sequence: TGTGCCAGCAGCTACCGCAGGAGTTTCAGACTTTTTAGCTACACCTTC. This gives the protein CASSYRRSFRLFSYTF.

This rearrangement joins TRBV12-3 or TRBV12-4 to TRBJ1-5, with TRBD1 as a possible D gene (6 bases). The CDR3 runs to 13 residues. V dropped 6 bases and J dropped 5 bases, with 11 bases sitting between them. The CDR3 bases are TGTGCCAGCAGCCGACAGGAGGATCAGCCCCAGCATTTT. This codes for CASSRQEDQPQHF.

The rearrangement uses TRBV7-9 and TRBJ1-2; D gene unclear. The CDR3 runs to 12 residues. CDR1 is SEHNR and CDR2 is FQNEAQ in the germline V gene (reference sequence). Trimming shortened V by 5 bases and J by 6 bases, and 10 bases separated the two germline ends. The chain's CDR3 is CASSLRWDGYTF. Written as DNA, the CDR3 is TGTGCCAGCAGCCTCAGGTGGGATGGCTACACCTTC.

The J gene is TRBJ2-7, the V gene TRBV9, with D tentatively TRBD2 (5 bases). The V gene lost 1 base and the J gene lost 4 bases, with 12 bases spanning the gap. This CDR3 is 14 amino acids long. Germline V lookup: CDR1 SGDLS, CDR2 YYNGEE. CDR3 sequence (DNA): TGTGCCAGCAGCGTAACTAGTAGCACATACGAGCAGTACTTC. Protein sequence: CASSVTSSTYEQYF.

This chain connects TRBV28 to TRBJ2-1; 8 nucleotides line up with TRBD1. The V gene end was trimmed by 3 bases and the J gene end by 0 bases; junction bases not matched to a gene: 16. The CDR3 length is 20 residues. CDR1 and CDR2 (germline): MDHEN, SYDVKM. In DNA form, the CDR3 reads TGTGCCAGCAGTTTTCCCACTGGGCAGGGGGCGACCAGCTCCTACAATGAGCAGTTCTTC. Its protein is CASSFPTGQGATSSYNEQFF.

The V call is TRBV18, the J call TRBJ1-1, with D uncertain. The CDR3 spans 13 residues. The ends were cut back, 3 bases at V and 3 bases at J, with 8 bases in the middle. The germline CDR1 and CDR2 sequences are KGHSH and LQKENI. Here the CDR3 DNA reads TGTGCCAGCTCACCTCAGGATTACACTGAAGCTTTCTTT. Translating gives CASSPQDYTEAFF.

CDR3 sequence reads: CASSLNRGRDEQYF. CDR3 nucleotides: TGTGCCAGCAGCTTAAATAGGGGTCGGGACGAGCAGTACTTC. V gene TRBV7-2 combines with J gene TRBJ2-7; D possibly corresponds to TRBD1 (5 bases). The CDR3 has 14 residues. CDR1 and CDR2 from the germline V gene are SGHTA and FQGNSA. Trimming left V 2 bases short and J 5 bases short, with 13 bases between.

The chain carries TRBV12-3 or TRBV12-4 and TRBJ2-5; 9 bases are a match to TRBD2. CDR3 size: 12 residues. Trimming at V came to 11 bases and at J to 6 bases, leaving 7 bases not matched to a gene. CDR3 bases: TGTGCCGCCGGAAGCGGGGGGAAGACCCAGTACTTC. It yields the protein CAAGSGGKTQYF.

V usage is TRBV7-9 and J usage is TRBJ2-7, with a weak D call TRBD2 (6 bases). The CDR3 is made up of 12 amino acids. Trimming removed 5 bases at V and 2 bases at J, with 7 bases between. Germline V lookup: CDR1 SEHNR, CDR2 FQNEAQ (reference sequence). For the CDR3, the DNA is TGTGCCAGCAGCCGCGGGGCCTACGAGCAGTACTTC. This sequence encodes CASSRGAYEQYF.

The V gene is TRBV7-9, the J gene TRBJ2-1, with 7 nucleotides matching TRBD1. Per the germline V gene, CDR1 is SEHNR and CDR2 is FQNEAQ (reference sequence). With 5 bases clipped from V and 13 bases from J, the junction kept 8 bases outside the gene matches. The CDR3 loop spans 12 amino acids. The CDR3 region has the DNA TGTGCCAGCAGCACGGGCCGACAGGGACAGTTCTTC. It specifies CASSTGRQGQFF.

The chain recombines TRBV4-1 with TRBJ1-2; D perhaps matches TRBD1 (5 bases). V shed 3 bases and J shed 2 bases, with 16 bases lying between them. The CDR3 spans 16 residues. Germline CDR1 and CDR2: MGHRA and YSYEKL. The CDR3 DNA sequence: TGCGCCAGCAGCCAGGTTAGGGAGGGGATAAACTATGGCTACACCTTC. Protein sequence: CASSQVREGINYGYTF.